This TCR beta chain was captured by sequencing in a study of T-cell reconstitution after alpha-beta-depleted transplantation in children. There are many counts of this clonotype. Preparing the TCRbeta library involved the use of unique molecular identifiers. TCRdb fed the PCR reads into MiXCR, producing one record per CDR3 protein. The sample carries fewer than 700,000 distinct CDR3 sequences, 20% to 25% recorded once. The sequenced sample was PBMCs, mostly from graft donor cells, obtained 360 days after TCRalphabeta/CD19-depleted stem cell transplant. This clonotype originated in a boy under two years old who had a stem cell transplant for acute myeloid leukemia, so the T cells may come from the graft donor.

CDR3 sequence reads: CSARDPHQPQHF. Here the CDR3 DNA reads TGCAGTGCTAGAGATCCCCATCAGCCCCAGCATTTT. The chain joins TRBV20-1 to TRBJ1-5; D is unclear. The length of the CDR3 is 12 residues. The germline CDR1 and CDR2 sequences are DFQATT and SNEGSKA (reference sequence). Trimming cost V 0 bases and J 5 bases, with 5 bases left between them.